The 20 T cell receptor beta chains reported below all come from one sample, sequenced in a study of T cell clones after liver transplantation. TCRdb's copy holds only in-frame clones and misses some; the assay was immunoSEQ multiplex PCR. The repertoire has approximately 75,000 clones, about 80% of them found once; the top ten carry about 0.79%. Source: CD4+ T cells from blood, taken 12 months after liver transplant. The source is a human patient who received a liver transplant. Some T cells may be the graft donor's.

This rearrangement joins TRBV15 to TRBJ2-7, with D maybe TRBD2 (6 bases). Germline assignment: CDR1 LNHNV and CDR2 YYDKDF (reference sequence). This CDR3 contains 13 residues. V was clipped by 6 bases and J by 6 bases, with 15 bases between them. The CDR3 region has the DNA TGTGCCACCAGTCGGGCGGGGCGTACCGAGCAGTACTTC. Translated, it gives CATSRAGRTEQYF. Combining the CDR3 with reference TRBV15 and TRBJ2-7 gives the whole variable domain DAMVIQNPRYQVTQFGKPVTLSCSQTLNHNVMYWYQQKSSQAPKLLFHYYDKDFNNEADTPDNFQSRRPNTSFCFLDIRSPGLGDTAMYLCATSRAGRTEQYFGPGTRLTVT.

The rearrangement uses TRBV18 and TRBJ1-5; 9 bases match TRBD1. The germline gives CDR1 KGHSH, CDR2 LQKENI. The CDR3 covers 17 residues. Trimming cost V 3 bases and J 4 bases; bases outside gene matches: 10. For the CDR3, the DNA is TGTGCCAGCTCACCTCCGGGACAGGGAGGGAAGAATCAGCCCCAGCATTTT. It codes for CASSPPGQGGKNQPQHF. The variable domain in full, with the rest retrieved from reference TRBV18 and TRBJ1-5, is NAGVMQNPRHLVRRRGQEARLRCSPMKGHSHVYWYRQLPEEGLKFMVYLQKENIIDESGMPKERFSAEFPKEGPSILRIQQVVRGDSAAYFCASSPPGQGGKNQPQHFGDGTRLSIL.

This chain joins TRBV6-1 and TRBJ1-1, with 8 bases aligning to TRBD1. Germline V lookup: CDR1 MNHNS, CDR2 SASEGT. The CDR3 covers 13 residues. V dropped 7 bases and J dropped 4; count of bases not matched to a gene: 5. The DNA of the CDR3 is TGTGCCAGCATCCGAGACAGGGGCACTGAAGCTTTCTTT. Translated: CASIRDRGTEAFF.

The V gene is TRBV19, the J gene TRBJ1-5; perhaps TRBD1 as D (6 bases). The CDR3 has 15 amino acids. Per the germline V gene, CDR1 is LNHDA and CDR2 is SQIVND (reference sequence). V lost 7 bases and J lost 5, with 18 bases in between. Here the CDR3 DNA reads TGTGCCAGTATCAGTCACAGGGCAGGCGATCAGCCCCAGCATTTT. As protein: CASISHRAGDQPQHF.

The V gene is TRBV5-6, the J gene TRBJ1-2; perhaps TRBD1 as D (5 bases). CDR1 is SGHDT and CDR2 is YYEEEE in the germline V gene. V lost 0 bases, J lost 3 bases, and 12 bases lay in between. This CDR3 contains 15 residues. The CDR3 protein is CASSLVTGLHYGYTF. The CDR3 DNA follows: TGTGCCAGCAGCTTGGTTACAGGCCTGCACTATGGCTACACCTTC.

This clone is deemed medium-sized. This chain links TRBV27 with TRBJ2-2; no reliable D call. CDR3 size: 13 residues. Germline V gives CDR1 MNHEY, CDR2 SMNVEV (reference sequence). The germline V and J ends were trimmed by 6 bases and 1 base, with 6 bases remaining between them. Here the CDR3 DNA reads TGTGCCAGCAGGTGGGGGAACACCGGGGAGCTGTTTTTT. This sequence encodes CASRWGNTGELFF.

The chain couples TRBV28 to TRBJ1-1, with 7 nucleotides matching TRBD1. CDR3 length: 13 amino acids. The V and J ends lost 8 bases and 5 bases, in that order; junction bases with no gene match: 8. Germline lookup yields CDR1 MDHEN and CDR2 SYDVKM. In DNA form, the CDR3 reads TGTGCCAGCGTACCAGGGGGTAGGACTGAAGCTTTCTTT. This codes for CASVPGGRTEAFF.

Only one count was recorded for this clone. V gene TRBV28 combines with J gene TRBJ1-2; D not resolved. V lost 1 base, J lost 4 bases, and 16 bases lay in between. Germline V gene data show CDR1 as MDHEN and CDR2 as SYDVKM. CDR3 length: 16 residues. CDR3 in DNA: TGTGCCAGCAGTTTATTTAGGCTCTTGGCGGGCTATGGCTACACCTTC. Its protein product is CASSLFRLLAGYGYTF.

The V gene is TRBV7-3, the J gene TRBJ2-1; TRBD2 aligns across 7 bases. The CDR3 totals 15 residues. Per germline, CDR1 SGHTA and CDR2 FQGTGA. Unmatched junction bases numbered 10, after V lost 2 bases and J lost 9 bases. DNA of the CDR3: TGTGCCAGCAGCTTAGCACTAGCGCCCGGGGGTGAGCAGTTCTTC. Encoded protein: CASSLALAPGGEQFF.

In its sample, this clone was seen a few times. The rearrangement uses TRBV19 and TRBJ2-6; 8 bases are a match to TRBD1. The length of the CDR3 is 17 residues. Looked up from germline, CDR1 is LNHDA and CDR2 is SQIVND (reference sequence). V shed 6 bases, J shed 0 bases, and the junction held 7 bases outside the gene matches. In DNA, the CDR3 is TGTGCCAGTAGCATCAGGGGGCGGAGCTCTGGGGCCAACGTCCTGACTTTC. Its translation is CASSIRGRSSGANVLTF.

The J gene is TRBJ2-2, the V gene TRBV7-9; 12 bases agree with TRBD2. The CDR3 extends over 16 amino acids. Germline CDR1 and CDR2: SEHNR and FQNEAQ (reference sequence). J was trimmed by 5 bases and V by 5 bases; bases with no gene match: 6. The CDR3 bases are TGTGCCAGCAGCCCTGGACTAGCGGGAACAACCGGGGAGCTGTTTTTT. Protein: CASSPGLAGTTGELFF.

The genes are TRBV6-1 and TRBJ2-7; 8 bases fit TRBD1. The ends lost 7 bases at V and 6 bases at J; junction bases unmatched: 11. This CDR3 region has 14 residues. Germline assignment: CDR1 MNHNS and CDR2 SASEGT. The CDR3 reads CASTIGRGRGEQYF. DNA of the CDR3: TGTGCCAGCACTATCGGCAGGGGGCGGGGCGAGCAGTACTTC.

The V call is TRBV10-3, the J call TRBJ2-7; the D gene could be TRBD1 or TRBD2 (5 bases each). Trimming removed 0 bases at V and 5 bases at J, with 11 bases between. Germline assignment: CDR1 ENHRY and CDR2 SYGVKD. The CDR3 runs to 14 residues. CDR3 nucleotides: TGTGCCATCAGTGAGTCGAGGGGCACCGACGAGCAGTACTTC. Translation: CAISESRGTDEQYF.

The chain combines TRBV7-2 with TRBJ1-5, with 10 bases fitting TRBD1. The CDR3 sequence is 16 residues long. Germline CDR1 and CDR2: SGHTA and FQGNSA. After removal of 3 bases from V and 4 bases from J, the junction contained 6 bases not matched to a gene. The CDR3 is CASSFGDRGGNQPQHF. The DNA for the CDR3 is TGTGCCAGCAGCTTCGGGGACAGGGGAGGGAATCAGCCCCAGCATTTT.

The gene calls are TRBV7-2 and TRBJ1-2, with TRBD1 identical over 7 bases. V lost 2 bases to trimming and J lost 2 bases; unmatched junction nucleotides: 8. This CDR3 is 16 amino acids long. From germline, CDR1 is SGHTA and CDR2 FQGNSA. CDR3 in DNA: TGTGCCAGCAGCTTACTTCCCCCGGGACAGAACTATGGCTACACCTTC. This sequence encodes CASSLLPPGQNYGYTF.

The CDR3 loop is CSAQRDRGFNEQFF. DNA for the CDR3: TGCAGCGCCCAAAGGGACAGGGGATTCAATGAGCAGTTCTTC. The chain uses TRBV29-1 and TRBJ2-1, with TRBD1 identical over 10 bases. The V and J ends lost 7 bases and 6 bases, in that order; junction bases with no gene match: 9. CDR1 SQVTM and CDR2 ANQGSEA come from the germline V gene. This CDR3 is built from 14 residues.

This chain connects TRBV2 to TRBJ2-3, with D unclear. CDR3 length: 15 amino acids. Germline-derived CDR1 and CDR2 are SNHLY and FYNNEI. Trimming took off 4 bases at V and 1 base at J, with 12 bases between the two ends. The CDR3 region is CASSGRLGGTDTQYF. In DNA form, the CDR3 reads TGTGCCAGCAGTGGCCGGCTAGGAGGCACAGATACGCAGTATTTT.

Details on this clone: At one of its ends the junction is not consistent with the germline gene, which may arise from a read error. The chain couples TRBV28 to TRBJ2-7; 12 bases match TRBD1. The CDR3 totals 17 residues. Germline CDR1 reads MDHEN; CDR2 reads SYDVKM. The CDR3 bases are TGTGCCAGCAGGGGGACAGGGGGCTACCAAGACTCCCACGAGCAGTACTTC. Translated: CASRGTGGYQDSHEQYF.

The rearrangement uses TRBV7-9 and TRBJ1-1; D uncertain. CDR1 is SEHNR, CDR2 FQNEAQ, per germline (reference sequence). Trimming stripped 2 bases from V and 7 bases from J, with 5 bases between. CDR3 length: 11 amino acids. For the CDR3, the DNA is TGTGCCAGCAGCTTAATTAGTGAAGCTTTCTTT. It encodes CASSLISEAFF.

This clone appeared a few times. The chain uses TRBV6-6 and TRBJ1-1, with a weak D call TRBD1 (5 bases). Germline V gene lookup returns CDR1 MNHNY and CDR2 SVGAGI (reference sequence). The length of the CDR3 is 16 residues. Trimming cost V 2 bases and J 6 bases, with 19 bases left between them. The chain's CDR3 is CASSYPMGGNRAEAFF. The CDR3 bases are TGTGCCAGCAGTTACCCTATGGGGGGGAATCGAGCTGAAGCTTTCTTT.